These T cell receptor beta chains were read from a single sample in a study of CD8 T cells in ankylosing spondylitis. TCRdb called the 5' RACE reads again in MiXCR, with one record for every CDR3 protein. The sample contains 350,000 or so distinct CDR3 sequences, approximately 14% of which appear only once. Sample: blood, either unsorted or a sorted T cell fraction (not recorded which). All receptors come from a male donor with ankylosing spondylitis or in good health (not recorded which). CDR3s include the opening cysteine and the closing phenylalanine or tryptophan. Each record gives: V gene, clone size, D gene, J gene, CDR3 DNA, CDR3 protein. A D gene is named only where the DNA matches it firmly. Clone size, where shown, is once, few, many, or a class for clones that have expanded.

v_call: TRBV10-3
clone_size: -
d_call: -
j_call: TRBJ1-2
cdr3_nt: TGTGCCATCAGTGATAGAGCTTCTAACTATGGCTACACCTTC
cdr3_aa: CAISDRASNYGYTF

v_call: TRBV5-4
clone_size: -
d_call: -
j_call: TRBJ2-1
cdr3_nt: TGTGCCAGCAGCTTGTCTGTACCGGTTGGGCCGGAGCAGTTCTTC
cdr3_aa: CASSLSVPVGPEQFF

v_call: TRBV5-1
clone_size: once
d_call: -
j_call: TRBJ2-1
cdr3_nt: TGCGCCAGCAGCACCAGCGGAGACTACAATGAGCAGTTCTTC
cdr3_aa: CASSTSGDYNEQFF

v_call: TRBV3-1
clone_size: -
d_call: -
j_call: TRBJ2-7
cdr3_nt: TGTGCCAGCAGCCAAGGAGCCAGCGGCTTGTACGAGCAGTACTTC
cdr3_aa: CASSQGASGLYEQYF

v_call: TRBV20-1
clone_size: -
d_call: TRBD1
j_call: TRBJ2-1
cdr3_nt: TGCAGTGTTCGACAGGGGGCAGGAAATGAGCAGTTCTTC
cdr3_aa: CSVRQGAGNEQFF

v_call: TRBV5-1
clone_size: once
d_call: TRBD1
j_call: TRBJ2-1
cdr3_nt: TGCGCCAGCAAGGACCACAGGGGTGCAAACAATGAGCAGTTCTTC
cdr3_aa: CASKDHRGANNEQFF

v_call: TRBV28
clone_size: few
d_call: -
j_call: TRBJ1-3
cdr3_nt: TGTGCCAGCAGCGCCGGAGGGCTCCGGACAGGAAACACCATATATTTT
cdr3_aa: CASSAGGLRTGNTIYF

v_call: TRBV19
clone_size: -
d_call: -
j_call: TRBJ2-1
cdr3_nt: TGTGCCAGTAAGGGGGGCCGGGGGGCCTACAATGAGCAGTTCTTC
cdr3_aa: CASKGGRGAYNEQFF

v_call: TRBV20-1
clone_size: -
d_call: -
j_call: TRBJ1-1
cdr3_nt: TGCAGTGCTGCGATGACCGGGAACACTGAAGCTTTCTTT
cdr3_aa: CSAAMTGNTEAFF

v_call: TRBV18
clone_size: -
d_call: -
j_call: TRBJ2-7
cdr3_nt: TGTGCCAGCTCACCACCGAACGTCGACGAGCAGTACTTC
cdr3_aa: CASSPPNVDEQYF

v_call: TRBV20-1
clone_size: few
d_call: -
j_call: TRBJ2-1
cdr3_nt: TGCAGTGCTAGAGGGGGGAAAGGGGGGAACAATGAGCAGTTCTTC
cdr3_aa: CSARGGKGGNNEQFF

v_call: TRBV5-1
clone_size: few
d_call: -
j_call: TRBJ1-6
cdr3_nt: TGCGCCAGCAGCCGACCCGGGACATCCGGGTCACCCCTCCACTTT
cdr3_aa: CASSRPGTSGSPLHF

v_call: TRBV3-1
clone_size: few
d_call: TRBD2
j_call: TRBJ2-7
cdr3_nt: TGTGCCAGCAGCGCCCCGGGACTAGCGGTCAACGAGCAGTACTTC
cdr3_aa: CASSAPGLAVNEQYF

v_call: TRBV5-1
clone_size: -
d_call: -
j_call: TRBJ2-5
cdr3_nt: TGCGCCAGCAGCTTGGCCTTCCAAGAGACCCAGTACTTC
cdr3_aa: CASSLAFQETQYF

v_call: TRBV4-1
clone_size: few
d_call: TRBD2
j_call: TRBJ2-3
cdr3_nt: TGCGCCAGCAGCCAAGAACCAGCGGGAGTGGGGTTGGGCCGCACAGATACGCAGTATTTT
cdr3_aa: CASSQEPAGVGLGRTDTQYF

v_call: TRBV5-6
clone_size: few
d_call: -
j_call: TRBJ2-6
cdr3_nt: TGTGCCAGTACTGGGGGCCTCTCTGGGGCCAACGTCCTGACTTTC
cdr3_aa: CASTGGLSGANVLTF

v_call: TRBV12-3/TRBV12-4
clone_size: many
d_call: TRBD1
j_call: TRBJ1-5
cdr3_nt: TGTGCCAGCAGTCTGACAGGGGCACAGCCCCAGCATTTT
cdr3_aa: CASSLTGAQPQHF

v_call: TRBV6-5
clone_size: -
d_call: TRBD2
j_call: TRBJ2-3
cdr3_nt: TGTGCCAGCAGTTACCCCCCTAGCGGCAGCACAGATACGCAGTATTTT
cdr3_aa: CASSYPPSGSTDTQYF

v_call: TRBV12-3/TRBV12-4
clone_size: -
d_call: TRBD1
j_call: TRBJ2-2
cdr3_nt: TGTGCCAGCAGTGTACCGGGACAGGGATCCGGGGAGCTGTTTTTT
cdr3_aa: CASSVPGQGSGELFF

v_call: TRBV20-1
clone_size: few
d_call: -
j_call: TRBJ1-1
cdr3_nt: TGCAGTGCTAGAGAGGGGGGATGGGAAGCTTTCTTT
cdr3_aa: CSAREGGWEAFF

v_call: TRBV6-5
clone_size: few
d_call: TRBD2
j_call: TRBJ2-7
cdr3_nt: TGTGCCAGCAGTTACTCGGGGGGACTAGCGGGAGGCGAGCAGTACTTC
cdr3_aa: CASSYSGGLAGGEQYF

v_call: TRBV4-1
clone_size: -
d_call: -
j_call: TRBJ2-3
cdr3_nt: TGCGCCAGCAGCCAAGGTCCCCAGACCACAGATACGCAGTATTTT
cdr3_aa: CASSQGPQTTDTQYF

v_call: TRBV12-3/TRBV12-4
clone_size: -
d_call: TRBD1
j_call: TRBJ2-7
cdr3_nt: TGTGCCAGCAGTGGCCGGGACAGGGTCTACTTC
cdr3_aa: CASSGRDRVYF

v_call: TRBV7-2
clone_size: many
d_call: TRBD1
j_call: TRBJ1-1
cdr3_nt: TGTGCCAGCAGCCTTGACAGGGGGATTGTGGACACTGAAGCTTTCTTT
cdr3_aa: CASSLDRGIVDTEAFF

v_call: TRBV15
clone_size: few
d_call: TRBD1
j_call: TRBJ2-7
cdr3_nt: TGTGCCACCAGTCCTCCCAGACAGGGACAGGGCGAGCAGTACTTC
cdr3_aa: CATSPPRQGQGEQYF

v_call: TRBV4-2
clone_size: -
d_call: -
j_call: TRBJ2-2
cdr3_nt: TGTGCCAGCAGCCAATCAGGGGCGAACACCGGGGAGCTGTTTTTT
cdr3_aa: CASSQSGANTGELFF

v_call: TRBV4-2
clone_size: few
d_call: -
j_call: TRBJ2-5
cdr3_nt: TGTGCCAGCAGCCCCTCCACAACGGAGACCCAGTACTTC
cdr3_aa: CASSPSTTETQYF

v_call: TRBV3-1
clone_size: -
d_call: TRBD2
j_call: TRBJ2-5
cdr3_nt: TGTGCCAGCAGCCATTGGGGCGGCGGGGGGCTGAGAGAGACCCAGTACTTC
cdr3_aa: CASSHWGGGGLRETQYF

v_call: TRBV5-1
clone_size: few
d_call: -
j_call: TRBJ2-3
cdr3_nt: TGCGCCAGCGGCGTACTTAGCGACACAGATACGCAGTATTTT
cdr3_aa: CASGVLSDTDTQYF

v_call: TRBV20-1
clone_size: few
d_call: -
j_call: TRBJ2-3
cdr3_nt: TGCAGTGCTAGCCCGCCGGCGGGGGCCTACACAGATACGCAGTATTTT
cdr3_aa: CSASPPAGAYTDTQYF

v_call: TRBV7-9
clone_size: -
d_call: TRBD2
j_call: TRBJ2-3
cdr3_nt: TGTGCCAGCAGCCTCGGGGCTAGCGGGAGAGGGGATACGCAGTATTTT
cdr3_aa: CASSLGASGRGDTQYF

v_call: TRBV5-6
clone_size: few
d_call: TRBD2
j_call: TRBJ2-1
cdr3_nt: TGTGCCAGCAGCCGCCCGGGACTAGCGGACTACAATGAGCAGTTCTTC
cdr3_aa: CASSRPGLADYNEQFF

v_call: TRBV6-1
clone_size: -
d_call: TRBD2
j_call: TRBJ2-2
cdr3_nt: TGTGCCTTGAGAGCGGGAGGTAGCACCGGGGAGCTGTTTTTT
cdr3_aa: CALRAGGSTGELFF

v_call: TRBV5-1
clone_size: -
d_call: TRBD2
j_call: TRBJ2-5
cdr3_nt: TGCGCCAGCAGCCCGGGACTAGCGGGGGGGCCGGATACTTTGGAGACCCAGTACTTC
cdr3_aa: CASSPGLAGGPDTLETQYF

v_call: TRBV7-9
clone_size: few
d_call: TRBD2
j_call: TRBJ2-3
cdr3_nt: TGTGCCAGCAGCCCATCGACTAGCGGGAGATTCGATACGCAGTATTTT
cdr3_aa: CASSPSTSGRFDTQYF

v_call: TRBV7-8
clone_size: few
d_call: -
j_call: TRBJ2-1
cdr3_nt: TGTGCCAGCAGCCTAAGGGACTCCCTGAGCTCCTACAATGAGCAGTTCTTC
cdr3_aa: CASSLRDSLSSYNEQFF

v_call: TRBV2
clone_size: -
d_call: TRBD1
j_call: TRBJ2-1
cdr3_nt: TGTGCCAGCACCCTACCCCGACAGGGGATGACCTACAATGAGCAGTTCTTC
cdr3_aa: CASTLPRQGMTYNEQFF

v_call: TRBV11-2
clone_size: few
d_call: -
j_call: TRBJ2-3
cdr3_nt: TGTGCCAGCAGCTTAGTTGCTAGCCCCCCGGGGGATACGCAGTATTTT
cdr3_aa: CASSLVASPPGDTQYF

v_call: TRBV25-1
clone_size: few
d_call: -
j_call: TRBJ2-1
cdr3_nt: TGTGCCAGCAGTGATACGGAGGACCATAGGGGGAATGAGCAGTTCTTC
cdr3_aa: CASSDTEDHRGNEQFF

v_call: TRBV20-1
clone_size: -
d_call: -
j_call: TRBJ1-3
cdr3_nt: TGCAGTGCTAGACCCGGGACTAGGGTCTCTGGAAACACCATATATTTT
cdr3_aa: CSARPGTRVSGNTIYF

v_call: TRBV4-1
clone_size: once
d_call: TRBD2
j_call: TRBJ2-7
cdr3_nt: TGCGCCAGCAGCGAAGGAACTAGCGGCATGTACTACGAGCAGTACTTC
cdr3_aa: CASSEGTSGMYYEQYF

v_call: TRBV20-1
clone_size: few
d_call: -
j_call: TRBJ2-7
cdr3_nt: TGCAGTGCTAGAGACCCCCCGGGTTCCTACGAGCAGTACTTC
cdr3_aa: CSARDPPGSYEQYF

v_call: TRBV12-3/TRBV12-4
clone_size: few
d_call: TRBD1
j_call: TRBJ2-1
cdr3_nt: TGTGCCAGCAGTCTTTTGGGACAGACATACAATGAGCAGTTCTTC
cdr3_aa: CASSLLGQTYNEQFF

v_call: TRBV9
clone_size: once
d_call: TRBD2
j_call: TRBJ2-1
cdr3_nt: TGTGCCAGCAGCGCGGAGACTAGCGGGAGGCAAGGTGAGCAGTTCTTC
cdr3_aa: CASSAETSGRQGEQFF

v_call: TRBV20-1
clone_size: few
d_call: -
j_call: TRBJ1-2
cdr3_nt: TGCAGTGCTAGTCTGCAGGGGTATGGCTACACCTTC
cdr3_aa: CSASLQGYGYTF

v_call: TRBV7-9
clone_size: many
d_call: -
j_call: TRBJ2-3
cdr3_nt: TGTGCCAGCAGCTTGGACGGGCCAGATACGCAGTATTTT
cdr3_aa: CASSLDGPDTQYF

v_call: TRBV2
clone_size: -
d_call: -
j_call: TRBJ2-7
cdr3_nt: TGTGCCAGCAGTCCATATGGGGGACTCGGAGAGCAGTACTTC
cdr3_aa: CASSPYGGLGEQYF

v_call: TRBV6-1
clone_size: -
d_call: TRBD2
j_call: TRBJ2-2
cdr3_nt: TGTGCCAGCTGGGGACTAGCTAGCACCGGGGAGCTGTTTTTT
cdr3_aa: CASWGLASTGELFF

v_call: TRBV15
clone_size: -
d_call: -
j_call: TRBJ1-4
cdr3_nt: TGTGCCACCAGCAGAGATCAAAGAGAAAAACTGTTTTTT
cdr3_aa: CATSRDQREKLFF

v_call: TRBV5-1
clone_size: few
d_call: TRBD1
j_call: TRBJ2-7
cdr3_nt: TGCGCCAGCAGCTTGGAGGGGGCCGAGCAGTACTTC
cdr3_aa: CASSLEGAEQYF

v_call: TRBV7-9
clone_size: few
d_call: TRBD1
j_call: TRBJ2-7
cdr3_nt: TGTGCCAGCAGCCCTCGAGGGACAGGGGGGACTCACGAGCAGTACTTT
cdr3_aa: CASSPRGTGGTHEQYF

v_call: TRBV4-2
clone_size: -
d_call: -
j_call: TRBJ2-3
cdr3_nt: TGTGCCAGCAGCCAAGATAAGGCCACAGATACGCAGTATTTT
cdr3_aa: CASSQDKATDTQYF

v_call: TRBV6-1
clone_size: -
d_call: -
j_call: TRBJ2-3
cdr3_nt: TGTGCCAGCAGTGTAAAAACAGGATCCTTAGGAGATACGCAGTATTTT
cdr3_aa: CASSVKTGSLGDTQYF